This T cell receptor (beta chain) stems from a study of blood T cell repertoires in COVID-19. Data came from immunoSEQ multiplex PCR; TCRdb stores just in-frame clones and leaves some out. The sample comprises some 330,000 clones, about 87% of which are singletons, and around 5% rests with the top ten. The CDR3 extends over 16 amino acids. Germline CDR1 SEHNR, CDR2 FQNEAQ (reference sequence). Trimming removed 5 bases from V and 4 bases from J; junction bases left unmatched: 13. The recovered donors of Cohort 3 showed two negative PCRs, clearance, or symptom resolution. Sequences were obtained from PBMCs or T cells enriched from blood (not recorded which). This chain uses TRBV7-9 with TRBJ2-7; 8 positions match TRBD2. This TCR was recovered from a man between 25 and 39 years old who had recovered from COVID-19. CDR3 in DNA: TGTGCCAGCAGCCCCGGGGGGGGAGTAGCGGGGTACGAGCAGTACTTC. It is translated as CASSPGGGVAGYEQYF. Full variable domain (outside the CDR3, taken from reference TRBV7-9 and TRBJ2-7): DTGVSQNPRHKITKRGQNVTFRCDPISEHNRLYWYRQTLGQGPEFLTYFQNEAQLEKSRLLSDRFSAERPKGSFSTLEIQRTEQGDSAMYLCASSPGGGVAGYEQYFGPGTRLTVT.